This section outlines one T cell receptor (beta chain) sequence together with its context. Its antigen is unknown. Trimming removed 0 bases from V and 0 bases from J, with 3 bases in between. CDR3 size: 15 residues. Germline V CDR1 and CDR2: MNHNS, SASEGT. Sequenced by immunoSEQ multiplex PCR; TCRdb stores in-frame clones only, minus some. The sample has around 110,000 clones, around nine tenths seen once. Samples with a second dose at about 4 or about 12 weeks were pooled together. The sample originates from a study of T cell responses to AZD1222 COVID-19 vaccine. Whole-study findings and limits: In all cases, repertoires were sampled only after the peak T cell response.

This receptor was obtained from an adult who received the AZD1222 COVID-19 vaccine. This sequence joins TRBV6-1 and TRBJ2-6, with D unresolved. The material was peripheral blood, obtained 28 days after the second AZD1222 dose. CDR3: CASSEAHSGANVLTF. CDR3 in DNA: TGTGCCAGCAGTGAAGCGCACTCTGGGGCCAACGTCCTGACTTTC.